Here is one TCR beta chain with its context. What it binds is not known. The sample belongs to a study of T cells expressing NK-cell markers. Background on the study: In sorted CD3+CD56+NKG2C+, CD3+CD56+NKG2C- and CD3+CD56-NKG2C+ T cells, TCR beta repertoires were obtained.

Study outcomes and limitations: In four donors, dominant clonotypes made up 28.3-60.1% of CD3+CD56-NKG2C+ cells. The study did not resolve the HCMV specificity of expanded NKG2C+ T cell clones.

The CDR3 runs to 16 residues. TCRdb re-called the 5' RACE reads and shows each CDR3 protein once, DNA omitted. The listing records about 260,000 distinct CDR3 sequences. This sequence joins TRBV12-3 or TRBV12-4 and TRBJ2-5; the TRBD2 assignment by TCRdb is unverifiable without DNA. This receptor was taken from a man aged 18 to 30 in good health. The sample was blood T cells: a sorted CD56 or NKG2C T cell subset, CD4+ or CD8+ T cells, or bulk PBMC T cells (not recorded which). The CDR3 sequence: CASSLGPGLARETQYF.